Shown below are 12 T cell receptor beta chains from a single sample sequenced in a study of T cell responses to AZD1222 COVID-19 vaccine. TCRdb's copy holds only in-frame clones and misses some; the assay was immunoSEQ multiplex PCR. This sample has over 130,000 clones, with 88% found just once. The source was peripheral blood, collected 28 days after the second AZD1222 dose. The receptor source for this set is an adult who received the AZD1222 COVID-19 vaccine.

V usage is TRBV20-1 and J usage is TRBJ1-4; no clear D. The CDR3 totals 14 residues. Trimming pared 3 bases from V and 8 bases from J, leaving 16 bases between. The germline gives CDR1 DFQATT, CDR2 SNEGSKA (reference sequence). CDR3 nucleotide sequence: TGCAGTGCTAGTTTTCAGTACAGCTTGGAAAAACTGTTTTTT. This encodes CSASFQYSLEKLFF.

V and J are TRBV6-1 and TRBJ2-4; D call uncertain. The V gene's germline CDR1 is MNHNS and CDR2 SASEGT. V shed 1 base and J shed 13 bases, with 14 bases lying between them. The CDR3 contains 13 residues. CDR3 loop: CASSEVRANLQYF. The CDR3 DNA reads TGTGCCAGCAGTGAAGTCCGAGCCAACCTACAGTACTTC.

The V call is TRBV28, the J call TRBJ2-7; unclear D gene. In germline, CDR1 is MDHEN, CDR2 SYDVKM. The CDR3 spans 14 residues. Trimming cost V 5 bases and J 0 bases, with 11 bases left between them. Written as DNA, the CDR3 is TGTGCCAGCAGTCCCCAGGTGGGCTCCTACGAGCAGTACTTC. Translated: CASSPQVGSYEQYF.

The chain employs TRBV28 and TRBJ1-1; no clear D gene. The germline V gene has CDR1 MDHEN and CDR2 SYDVKM. V was trimmed by 7 bases and J by 2 bases, leaving 11 bases between them. The CDR3 has 13 amino acids. Here the CDR3 reads CASMVQPNTEAFF. The CDR3 nucleotides read TGTGCCAGCATGGTACAACCTAACACTGAAGCTTTCTTT.

J is TRBJ1-2 and V is TRBV28; a weak D match, TRBD1 (5 bases). The CDR3 spans 18 residues. Trimming shortened V by 0 bases and J by 4 bases, and 21 bases separated the two germline ends. Germline lookup yields CDR1 MDHEN and CDR2 SYDVKM. CDR3: CASSLWQPRRGVGYGYTF. CDR3 DNA: TGTGCCAGCAGTTTATGGCAACCCCGGCGGGGGGTGGGCTATGGCTACACCTTC.

The chain couples TRBV9 to TRBJ2-1; D is undetermined. Germline CDR1 SGDLS, CDR2 YYNGEE. V was cut by 2 bases and J by 10 bases, with 13 bases left in between. This CDR3 comprises 13 residues. The CDR3 DNA reads as TGTGCCAGCAGCGTCACGACCGGGCTCGAGCAGTTCTTC. Translated: CASSVTTGLEQFF. Full variable domain (remainder filled in from reference TRBV9 and TRBJ2-1): DSGVTQTPKHLITATGQRVTLRCSPRSGDLSVYWYQQSLDQGLQFLIQYYNGEERAKGNILERFSAQQFPDLHSELNLSSLELGDSALYFCASSVTTGLEQFFGPGTRLTVL.

The chain recombines TRBV12-3 or TRBV12-4 with TRBJ1-1, with D unclear. The CDR3 extends over 12 amino acids. Trimming left V 0 bases short and J 8 bases short, with 7 bases between. The CDR3 sequence is CASSLARREAFF. CDR3 DNA sequence: TGTGCCAGCAGTTTAGCGCGCAGGGAAGCTTTCTTT.

This chain joins TRBV6-1 and TRBJ2-7; 8 nucleotides line up with TRBD2. This CDR3 spans 17 amino acids. Germline V gives CDR1 MNHNS, CDR2 SASEGT. The trim removed 0 bases at V and 2 bases at J, leaving 9 bases unmatched. CDR3 sequence: CASSEAGWGGGTYEQYF. In nucleotides, the CDR3 is TGTGCCAGCAGTGAAGCGGGCTGGGGCGGGGGGACCTACGAGCAGTACTTC.

The J gene is TRBJ2-3, the V gene TRBV7-9; D is possibly TRBD2 (6 bases). V was trimmed by 2 bases and J by 7 bases, leaving 19 bases between them. There are 16 residues in the CDR3. The germline CDR1 and CDR2 sequences are SEHNR and FQNEAQ (reference sequence). The CDR3, as DNA: TGTGCCAGCAGCTTACCTACCTTGACTAGTCAGCATACGCAGTATTTT. Translating it yields CASSLPTLTSQHTQYF.

This chain connects TRBV28 to TRBJ2-1, with 7 bases matching TRBD1. Losses at the gene ends were 6 bases for V and 5 bases for J; bases not matched to a gene: 4. CDR1 is MDHEN, CDR2 SYDVKM, per germline. This CDR3 region has 13 residues. For the CDR3, the DNA is TGTGCCAGCAGCTCAGGACAGGACAATGAGCAGTTCTTC. As protein: CASSSGQDNEQFF.

V usage is TRBV27 and J usage is TRBJ1-2, with D possibly matching TRBD1 (5 bases). Per the germline V gene, CDR1 is MNHEY and CDR2 is SMNVEV (reference sequence). With 2 bases removed from V and 3 bases from J, the gap between germline ends came to 10 bases. The CDR3 is made up of 14 amino acids. This CDR3 reads CASSLRGAHYGYTF. In DNA, the CDR3 is TGTGCCAGCAGTTTACGAGGGGCGCACTATGGCTACACCTTC.

This sequence joins TRBV10-2 and TRBJ1-5; no definite D call. This CDR3 comprises 13 residues. Trimming removed 3 bases from V and 2 bases from J, with 5 bases in between. CDR1 is WSHSY, CDR2 SAAADI, per germline. As DNA, the CDR3 is TGCGCCAGCAGTGATTCGGGCAATCAGCCCCAGCATTTT. Translated, it gives CASSDSGNQPQHF.